The 14 T cell receptor beta chains in this list originate from one sample, sequenced in a study of cytomegalovirus exposure and HLA in healthy donors. PCR employed 60 Vbeta and 13 Jbeta primers. The protocol was immunoSEQ multiplex PCR, while the TCRdb copy is restricted to in-frame clones and leaves out a portion. The table records roughly 180,000 clones, around 75% of them present only once. The sequencing input was PBMCs. The source of these receptors is a female donor in good health and CMV-seronegative.

The J gene is TRBJ2-1, the V gene TRBV5-4; D is undetermined. The length of the CDR3 is 13 residues. V was shortened by 4 bases and J by 6 bases, with 11 bases between the two germline ends. Germline assignment: CDR1 SGHNT and CDR2 YYREEE (reference sequence). The CDR3 loop reads CASSPTQANEQFF. The CDR3 nucleotides read TGTGCCAGCAGCCCAACCCAGGCCAATGAGCAGTTCTTC.

This clone turned up a few times. The CDR3 is CASSQVPDTQYF. In DNA, the CDR3 is TGTGCCAGCAGTCAGGTGCCAGATACGCAGTATTTT. The rearrangement links TRBV2 to TRBJ2-3; D remains ambiguous. This CDR3 has 12 residues. Per the germline V gene, CDR1 is SNHLY and CDR2 is FYNNEI. V was trimmed by 5 bases and J by 4 bases, leaving 7 bases between them.

This clone was counted a single time. This chain links TRBV7-8 with TRBJ1-5; 10 bases agree with TRBD1. In germline, CDR1 is SGHVS, CDR2 FQNEAQ. Trimming removed 5 bases from V and 4 bases from J; junction bases left unmatched: 8. The length of the CDR3 is 16 residues. Written as DNA, the CDR3 is TGTGCCAGCAGCACCCGGACAGGGGGGTTGAATCAGCCCCAGCATTTT. This sequence encodes CASSTRTGGLNQPQHF. Using reference TRBV7-8 and TRBJ1-5 for the parts outside the CDR3, the full variable domain is GAGVSQSPRYKVAKRGQDVALRCDPISGHVSLFWYQQALGQGPEFLTYFQNEAQLDKSGLPSDRFFAERPEGSVSTLKIQRTQQEDSAVYLCASSTRTGGLNQPQHFGDGTRLSIL.

There are a few counts of this clone. The CDR3 is CATSFYGETEAFF. DNA for the CDR3: TGTGCCACCAGCTTTTACGGGGAGACTGAAGCTTTCTTT. The chain carries TRBV15 and TRBJ1-1; no clear D gene. The CDR3 has 13 residues. With 5 bases removed from V and 5 bases from J, the gap between germline ends came to 12 bases. The germline CDR1 and CDR2 sequences are LNHNV and YYDKDF (reference sequence).

DNA of the CDR3: TGTGCCAGCAGCTTAACCTCCGGCAGAGGCTATGGCTACACCTTC. Its translation: CASSLTSGRGYGYTF. The rearrangement links TRBV7-3 to TRBJ1-2; D not resolved. V lost 0 bases and J lost 4, with 12 bases in between. Germline loops: CDR1 SGHTA, CDR2 FQGTGA. The CDR3 is made up of 15 amino acids. Using reference TRBV7-3 and TRBJ1-2 for the parts outside the CDR3, the full variable domain is GAGVSQTPSNKVTEKGKYVELRCDPISGHTALYWYRQSLGQGPEFLIYFQGTGAADDSGLPNDRFFAVRPEGSVSTLKIQRTERGDSAVYLCASSLTSGRGYGYTFGSGTRLTVV.

This clone was counted only a few times. The genes are TRBV11-2 and TRBJ1-5; D possibly corresponds to TRBD1 (5 bases). V dropped 3 bases and J dropped 3 bases, with 12 bases sitting between them. The CDR3 extends over 15 amino acids. From germline, CDR1 is SGHAT and CDR2 FQNNGV. The CDR3 coding sequence is TGTGCCAGCAGCTTTTCTCAGGGTCCCAATCAGCCCCAGCATTTT. Residues: CASSFSQGPNQPQHF.

This clone appeared a few times. The chain joins TRBV18 to TRBJ2-6; D may be TRBD1 (5 bases). The CDR3 has 18 amino acids. V lost 3 bases and J lost 2, with 17 bases in between. Germline V gene data show CDR1 as KGHSH and CDR2 as LQKENI. The CDR3 loop reads CASSPWAQGIPGANVLTF. The CDR3 DNA sequence: TGTGCCAGCTCACCTTGGGCGCAGGGAATTCCTGGGGCCAACGTCCTGACTTTC.

The chain combines TRBV6-5 with TRBJ2-7, with 9 bases fitting TRBD2. Germline V gene data show CDR1 as MNHEY and CDR2 as SVGAGI. The CDR3 is made up of 14 amino acids. V lost 5 bases and J lost 2; bases outside the gene matches: 4. CDR3 sequence: CASSEGGGAYEQYF. CDR3 sequence (DNA): TGTGCCAGCAGTGAAGGCGGGGGGGCCTACGAGCAGTACTTC.

The genes are TRBV6-5 and TRBJ1-4, with TRBD1 identical over 7 bases. With V trimmed by 6 bases and J by 8 bases, 6 bases remained unmatched. Germline V gene sequence: CDR1 MNHEY, CDR2 SVGAGI. The CDR3 has 13 residues. The CDR3 region has the DNA TGTGCCAGCAGGAAGGGGGCGCGAGAAAAACTGTTTTTT. It is translated as CASRKGAREKLFF.

The genes are TRBV9 and TRBJ2-3; D unclear. Trimming removed 4 bases at V and 2 bases at J, with 8 bases between. The germline gives CDR1 SGDLS, CDR2 YYNGEE. The CDR3 spans 13 residues. The CDR3 coding sequence is TGTGCCAGCAGCCCTGCGGCCACAGATACGCAGTATTTT. Its protein is CASSPAATDTQYF.

There are a few counts of this clone. The chain couples TRBV4-2 to TRBJ1-2, with TRBD1 matching over 9 bases. V trimming: 6 bases; J trimming: 4 bases; junction bases outside the gene matches: 6. There are 14 residues in the CDR3. Per the germline V gene, CDR1 is LGHNA and CDR2 is YNFKEQ. CDR3 sequence reads: CASRADRGFYGYTF. The CDR3 bases are TGTGCCAGCAGAGCGGACAGGGGCTTCTATGGCTACACCTTC.

V and J are TRBV30 and TRBJ2-7, with TRBD2 matching over 7 bases. With 5 bases clipped from V and 3 bases from J, the junction kept 13 bases outside the gene matches. This CDR3 is 15 amino acids long. Germline CDR1 is GTSNPN and CDR2 is SVGIG (reference sequence). CDR3 nucleotide sequence: TGTGCCTGGGGTGCAGCTAGCGGTACAATCTACGAGCAGTACTTC. It encodes CAWGAASGTIYEQYF.

The chain combines TRBV18 with TRBJ1-2; 8 bases line up with TRBD1. The V gene's germline CDR1 is KGHSH and CDR2 LQKENI. V was clipped by 3 bases and J by 3 bases; unmatched bases: 6. The CDR3 is 15 amino acids. CDR3 region: CASSPYTGGYYGYTF. In nucleotides, the CDR3 is TGTGCCAGCTCACCCTATACAGGGGGATACTATGGCTACACCTTC.

This sequence joins TRBV5-1 and TRBJ2-5, with D maybe TRBD2 (7 bases). CDR3 length equals 13 residues. The germline V gene has CDR1 SGHRS and CDR2 YFSETQ. The V gene lost 1 base and the J gene lost 5 bases, with 9 bases spanning the gap. In DNA form, the CDR3 reads TGCGCCAGCAGCTTGAAGGGGGGGGAGACCCAGTACTTC. Amino acids: CASSLKGGETQYF.